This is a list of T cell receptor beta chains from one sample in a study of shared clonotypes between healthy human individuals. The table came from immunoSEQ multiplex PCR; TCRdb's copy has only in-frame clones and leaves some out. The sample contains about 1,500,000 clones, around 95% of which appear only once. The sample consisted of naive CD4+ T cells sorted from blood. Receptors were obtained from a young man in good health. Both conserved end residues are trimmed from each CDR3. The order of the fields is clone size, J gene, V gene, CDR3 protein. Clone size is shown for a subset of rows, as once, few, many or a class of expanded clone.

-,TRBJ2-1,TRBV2,ASSLIDLRTSGSNEQF
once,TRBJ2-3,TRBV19,ASSSPRGRAGDTQY
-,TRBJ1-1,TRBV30,AWSQRGGEAF
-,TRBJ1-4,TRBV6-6,ASSSPVAGSEKLF
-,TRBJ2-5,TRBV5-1,ASSFITGQETQY
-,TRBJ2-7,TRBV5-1,ASVEGPDLSYEQY
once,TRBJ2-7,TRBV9,ASSVGISGSSYEQY
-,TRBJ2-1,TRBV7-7,ASSSAVGGGPNEQF
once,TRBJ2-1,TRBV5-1,ASSQLAGTGYNEQF
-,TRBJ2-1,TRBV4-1,ASSQPTSGNEQF
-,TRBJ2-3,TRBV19,ASGRPGQGTDTQY
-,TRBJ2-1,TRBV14,ASRSKGYNEQF
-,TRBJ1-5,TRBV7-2,ASSWAGTHNQPQH
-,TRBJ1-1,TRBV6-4,ASSEGRYTEAF
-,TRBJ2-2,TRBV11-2,ASSLDSGLAGDPGELF
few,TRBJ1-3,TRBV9,ASSVEGAGNTIY
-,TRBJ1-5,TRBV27,ASSRQGDQPQH
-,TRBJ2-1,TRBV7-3,ASSLKFGNEQF
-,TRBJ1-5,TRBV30,AWSPDRGFNWRQPQH
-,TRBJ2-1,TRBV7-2,ASSLFTSGSPLFRHEQF
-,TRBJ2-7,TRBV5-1,ASSLVGQGKDGVNPRNYEQY
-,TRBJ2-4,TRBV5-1,ASSLALAGPKNIQY
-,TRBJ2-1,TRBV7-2,ASSYRGREEF
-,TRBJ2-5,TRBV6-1,ASIRGYQETQY
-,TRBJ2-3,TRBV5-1,ASSSQGTDTQY
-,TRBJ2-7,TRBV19,ASSIGSSASTYEQY
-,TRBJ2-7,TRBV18,ASSPGGGSPPSC
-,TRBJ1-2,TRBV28,ASSSQGGGYT
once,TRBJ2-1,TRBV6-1,ASSRNEQF
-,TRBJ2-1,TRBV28,ASRPGLAGGNEQF
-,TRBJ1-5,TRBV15,ATSKEPRGRQGNQPQH
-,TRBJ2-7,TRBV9,ASSVRERLGEQY
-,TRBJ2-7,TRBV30,AWSQPTDRFYEQY
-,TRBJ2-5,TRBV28,ASGYSDRVETQY
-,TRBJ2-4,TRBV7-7,ASSPDWGGVLY
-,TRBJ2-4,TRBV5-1,ASSWDRAAPQKNIQY
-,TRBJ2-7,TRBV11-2,ASSLDKGLAGKSSYEQY
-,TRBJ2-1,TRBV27,ASSFQPSGRAYEQF
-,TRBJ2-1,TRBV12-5,ASGYWTGSHYNEQF
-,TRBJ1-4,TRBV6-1,AIHRTGLTNEKLF
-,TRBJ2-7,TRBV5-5,ASSLDGQYEQY